A single sample gave rise to the 12 T cell receptor beta chains below, sequenced in a study of T cells after yellow fever vaccination. TCRdb analysed the 5' RACE reads with MiXCR anew, one entry per CDR3 protein. The table lists around 310,000 distinct CDR3 sequences, under 5% of them singletons, with about 24% in the top ten. The sample here was PBMCs, taken 5 days after the yellow fever booster vaccination. The receptors were gathered from a young man who received the YFV17D yellow fever vaccine.

This clonotype was counted many times. This chain links TRBV5-1 with TRBJ2-1; 10 bases are a match to TRBD2. The V segment lost 1 base and the J segment 4 bases; nucleotides outside the gene matches: 8. The CDR3 consists of 17 residues. CDR1 SGHRS and CDR2 YFSETQ come from the germline V gene. The CDR3 here is CASSLTAGLAAYNEQFF. The DNA for the CDR3 is TGCGCCAGCAGCTTGACCGCCGGACTAGCGGCTTACAATGAGCAGTTCTTC.

This clonotype was counted between two and nine times. The CDR3 nucleotides read TGTGCCAGCTCCCCCCCCAGGGGCTGGGACGAGCAGTACTTC. This sequence encodes CASSPPRGWDEQYF. The chain uses TRBV18 and TRBJ2-7; tentatively, D is TRBD1 (6 bases). The V and J ends lost 6 bases and 5 bases respectively, with 17 bases between them. The germline V gene encodes CDR1 KGHSH and CDR2 LQKENI. The CDR3 totals 14 residues.

This clonotype occurred a few times. The J gene is TRBJ1-5, the V gene TRBV10-3; weak D call: TRBD1 (5 bases). Germline V CDR1 and CDR2: ENHRY, SYGVKD. V was cut by 3 bases and J by 3 bases, with 12 bases left in between. CDR3 length: 15 amino acids. CDR3 protein: CAISESQGTNQPQHF. CDR3 nucleotide sequence: TGTGCCATCAGTGAAAGCCAGGGTACCAATCAGCCCCAGCATTTT.

The chain carries TRBV12-3 or TRBV12-4 and TRBJ2-6; TRBD1 might be the D (6 bases). The germline V and J ends were trimmed by 6 bases and 0 bases, with 15 bases remaining between them. The CDR3 length is 17 residues. The DNA of the CDR3 is TGTGCCAGCAGGCGACGGGACACCCTCTCTGGGGCCAACGTCCTGACTTTC. Residues: CASRRRDTLSGANVLTF.

This clonotype was found a few times. CDR3: CASRSRGVYNEQFF. The CDR3 bases are TGTGCCAGCAGATCGCGCGGGGTTTACAATGAGCAGTTCTTC. The gene calls are TRBV6-5 and TRBJ2-1, with D possibly TRBD2 on 6 matching bases. V dropped 6 bases and J dropped 4 bases, with 13 bases sitting between them. The germline V gene has CDR1 MNHEY and CDR2 SVGAGI. This CDR3 has 14 residues.

This clonotype was counted ten times or more. This chain joins TRBV25-1 and TRBJ1-3; D uncertain. This CDR3 spans 11 amino acids. V was trimmed by 8 bases and J by 10 bases, leaving 12 bases between them. Germline values: CDR1 MGHDK, CDR2 SYGVNS. The CDR3 here is CASQLSDTIYF. The DNA of the CDR3 is TGTGCCAGCCAACTATCCGATACCATATATTTT.

In this sample, this clonotype turned up many times. This chain uses TRBV28 with TRBJ2-2; no definite D call. The germline CDR1 and CDR2 sequences are MDHEN and SYDVKM. The CDR3 spans 14 residues. V was clipped by 2 bases and J by 6 bases, with 10 bases between them. In DNA, the CDR3 is TGTGCCAGCAGTTTACCCCAGGACGCCGGGGAGCTGTTTTTT. It encodes CASSLPQDAGELFF.

In this sample, this clonotype turned up many times. The chain recombines TRBV7-6 with TRBJ2-2; possible D gene TRBD1, 6 bases. V lost 7 bases, J lost 2 bases, and 17 bases lay in between. Germline loops: CDR1 SGHVS, CDR2 FNYEAQ. The CDR3 consists of 16 residues. This chain's CDR3 is CASTMLQGSNTGELFF. The CDR3 nucleotides read TGTGCCAGCACCATGTTACAGGGATCAAACACCGGGGAGCTGTTTTTT.

In its sample, this clonotype was seen a few times. The V and J genes are TRBV12-3 or TRBV12-4 and TRBJ1-3, with a weak D call TRBD1 (5 bases). CDR3 length: 14 amino acids. V was trimmed by 3 bases and J by 4 bases, leaving 10 bases between them. The DNA of the CDR3 is TGTGCCAGCAGTTTCGGGGCCTTCGGAAACACCATATATTTT. It encodes CASSFGAFGNTIYF.

The chain couples TRBV6-2 or TRBV6-3 to TRBJ2-1, with 10 bases lining up with TRBD2. The V gene's germline CDR1 is MNHEY and CDR2 SVGEGT. After removal of 7 bases from V and 4 bases from J, the junction contained 4 bases not matched to a gene. This CDR3 has 14 amino acids. Here the CDR3 DNA reads TGTGCCAGCAATTTAGCGGGGGGTTACAATGAGCAGTTCTTC. Its translation: CASNLAGGYNEQFF.

This clonotype was picked up a small number of times. The V and J genes are TRBV5-1 and TRBJ1-5, with 8 bases fitting TRBD1. From germline, CDR1 is SGHRS and CDR2 YFSETQ. The CDR3 totals 15 residues. J lost 4 bases, V lost 4 bases, and 7 bases had no gene match. The CDR3 DNA reads TGCGCCAGCAGCCCCCCGGACAGGGATAATCAGCCCCAGCATTTT. Residues: CASSPPDRDNQPQHF.

V usage is TRBV5-5 and J usage is TRBJ1-1; TRBD1 might be the D (5 bases). The germline V and J ends were trimmed by 7 bases and 0 bases, with 10 bases remaining between them. Germline CDR1 is SGHKS and CDR2 is YYEKEE (reference sequence). The CDR3 is 13 residues long. In DNA, the CDR3 is TGTGCCAGCGGGGGTCTTATGAACACTGAAGCTTTCTTT. Its protein product is CASGGLMNTEAFF.